This TCR beta chain appears in the sequencing data of a study of T cells in Graves' hyperthyroidism and ophthalmopathy. It was uncontrolled infection, other autoimmune disease, pregnancy or lactation that excluded patients. Whole-study findings and limits: Researchers report that a 13 V-J model separated ophthalmopathy from stable hyperthyroidism. Before onset, by a median of approximately 6.2 months, the model predicted ophthalmopathy.

Template material for amplifying TCR beta CDR3 regions consisted of RNA transcripts. RT-PCR in the first round (using the HTBI primer set) targeted the TCR CDR3. TCRdb called the multiplex PCR reads again in MiXCR, with one record for every CDR3 protein. The sample records roughly 500,000 distinct CDR3 sequences, 46% being singletons. The V and J ends lost 1 base and 3 bases respectively, with 10 bases between them. This CDR3 comprises 14 residues. Germline lookup yields CDR1 SGHTA and CDR2 FQGTGA. As regards this clonotype: Its antigen is not identified.

The TCR sequence derives from an adult woman with Graves' disease, either hyperthyroidism or ophthalmopathy (not recorded which). This chain links TRBV7-3 with TRBJ2-7; D assignment may be TRBD1 or TRBD2 (5 bases each). Sequences were obtained from peripheral blood or thyroid tissue (not recorded which). CDR3 residues: CASSLRDGNYEQYF. CDR3 DNA: TGTGCCAGCAGCTTAAGGGACGGGAACTACGAGCAGTACTTC.